These T cell receptor beta chains were read from a single sample in a study of cytomegalovirus exposure and HLA in healthy donors. Sequencing used immunoSEQ multiplex PCR; TCRdb keeps in-frame clones, though not all of them. The data show 55,000 to 85,000 clones, 55% to 80% seen once. The sequenced sample was PBMCs. The receptors were sampled from a woman aged 45-59 years in good health and CMV-seronegative. The CDR3 runs from the conserved cysteine through the conserved F or W. A D gene is named only where the DNA matches it firmly. Expanded clones are given a class, and other clones once, few, many or no size at all.

cdr3_aa: CAWTRGGAEDTQYF; cdr3_nt: TGTGCCTGGACGAGAGGAGGGGCGGAGGATACGCAGTATTTT; v_call: TRBV30; j_call: TRBJ2-3; cdr3_length: 14; clone_size: few; d_call: .
cdr3_aa: CASSYSNTDTQYF; cdr3_nt: TGTGCCAGTAGTTACAGCAACACAGATACGCAGTATTTT; v_call: TRBV19; j_call: TRBJ2-3; cdr3_length: 13; clone_size: .; d_call: .
cdr3_aa: CASSLGDTNTYEQYF; cdr3_nt: TGTGCCAGCAGCTTAGGGGACACTAACACCTACGAGCAGTACTTC; v_call: TRBV7-2; j_call: TRBJ2-7; cdr3_length: 15; clone_size: .; d_call: .
cdr3_aa: CASRAGTASNYGYTF; cdr3_nt: TGTGCCAGCAGAGCCGGGACAGCCTCTAACTATGGCTACACCTTC; v_call: TRBV2; j_call: TRBJ1-2; cdr3_length: 15; clone_size: .; d_call: TRBD1
cdr3_aa: CAWSGDSNQPQHF; cdr3_nt: TGTGCCTGGAGTGGGGACTCCAATCAGCCCCAGCATTTT; v_call: TRBV30; j_call: TRBJ1-5; cdr3_length: 13; clone_size: few; d_call: .
cdr3_aa: CASSPRETYNEQFF; cdr3_nt: TGTGCCAGCTCACCACGGGAGACCTACAATGAGCAGTTCTTC; v_call: TRBV18; j_call: TRBJ2-1; cdr3_length: 14; clone_size: .; d_call: .
cdr3_aa: CASSQDWAAMNTEAFF; cdr3_nt: TGCGCCAGCAGCCAAGACTGGGCAGCCATGAACACTGAAGCTTTCTTT; v_call: TRBV4-1; j_call: TRBJ1-1; cdr3_length: 16; clone_size: .; d_call: .
cdr3_aa: CASSLDLAQPQHF; cdr3_nt: TGTGCCAGCAGCTTGGATCTAGCGCAGCCCCAGCATTTT; v_call: TRBV5-6; j_call: TRBJ1-5; cdr3_length: 13; clone_size: .; d_call: .
cdr3_aa: CASRMSTGGVETQYF; cdr3_nt: TGTGCCAGCAGGATGAGTACGGGGGGCGTAGAGACCCAGTACTTC; v_call: TRBV5-4; j_call: TRBJ2-5; cdr3_length: 15; clone_size: .; d_call: .
cdr3_aa: CASSVGPNTEAFF; cdr3_nt: TGTGCCAGCAGCGTAGGGCCGAACACTGAAGCTTTCTTT; v_call: TRBV9; j_call: TRBJ1-1; cdr3_length: 13; clone_size: .; d_call: .
cdr3_aa: CASSLGAGVDNEQFF; cdr3_nt: TGCGCCAGCAGCTTGGGGGCCGGCGTCGACAATGAGCAGTTCTTC; v_call: TRBV5-1; j_call: TRBJ2-1; cdr3_length: 15; clone_size: .; d_call: .
cdr3_aa: CASTRTGTSYEQYF; cdr3_nt: TGTGCCAGCACCCGGACAGGGACCTCCTACGAGCAGTACTTC; v_call: TRBV6-5; j_call: TRBJ2-7; cdr3_length: 14; clone_size: .; d_call: TRBD1
cdr3_aa: CASGGTVLQETQYF; cdr3_nt: TGTGCTAGTGGGGGGACAGTCTTACAAGAGACCCAGTACTTC; v_call: TRBV12-5; j_call: TRBJ2-5; cdr3_length: 14; clone_size: .; d_call: TRBD1
cdr3_aa: CASRRSVEQFF; cdr3_nt: TGTGCCAGCAGAAGGAGCGTTGAGCAGTTCTTC; v_call: TRBV7-8; j_call: TRBJ2-1; cdr3_length: 11; clone_size: .; d_call: .
cdr3_aa: CASRVRQGIGEPQHF; cdr3_nt: TGTGCCAGCAGGGTCCGCCAGGGTATCGGAGAGCCCCAGCATTTT; v_call: TRBV2; j_call: TRBJ1-5; cdr3_length: 15; clone_size: .; d_call: .
cdr3_aa: CASSPTWTGEQYF; cdr3_nt: TGTGCCAGCAGTCCGACTTGGACAGGGGAGCAGTACTTC; v_call: TRBV6-5; j_call: TRBJ2-7; cdr3_length: 13; clone_size: .; d_call: TRBD1
cdr3_aa: CASSFSGLAGTDTQYF; cdr3_nt: TGCGCCAGCAGCTTTTCGGGACTAGCGGGAACAGATACGCAGTATTTT; v_call: TRBV5-1; j_call: TRBJ2-3; cdr3_length: 16; clone_size: .; d_call: TRBD2
cdr3_aa: CASSLSVGGGEQFF; cdr3_nt: TGTGCCAGCAGCCTCTCGGTAGGGGGCGGTGAGCAGTTCTTC; v_call: TRBV7-9; j_call: TRBJ2-1; cdr3_length: 14; clone_size: .; d_call: TRBD1
cdr3_aa: CASSPPGQSSYNEQFF; cdr3_nt: TGTGCCAGCAGCCCTCCGGGACAGAGCTCCTACAATGAGCAGTTCTTC; v_call: TRBV7-2; j_call: TRBJ2-1; cdr3_length: 16; clone_size: .; d_call: TRBD1
cdr3_aa: CASSVLGQTNEKLFF; cdr3_nt: TGCGCCAGCAGCGTATTGGGACAGACTAATGAAAAACTGTTTTTT; v_call: TRBV5-1; j_call: TRBJ1-4; cdr3_length: 15; clone_size: .; d_call: TRBD1
cdr3_aa: CASSGPRGSEETQYF; cdr3_nt: TGTGCCAGCAGCGGACCCAGGGGTTCAGAAGAGACCCAGTACTTC; v_call: TRBV5-4; j_call: TRBJ2-5; cdr3_length: 15; clone_size: .; d_call: .
cdr3_aa: CASSFLAGVSYNEQFF; cdr3_nt: TGTGCCAGCAGTTTTTTAGCGGGAGTGTCGTACAATGAGCAGTTCTTC; v_call: TRBV28; j_call: TRBJ2-1; cdr3_length: 16; clone_size: .; d_call: TRBD2
cdr3_aa: CASSEEVDLYGYTF; cdr3_nt: TGTGCCAGCAGTGAAGAGGTAGATCTCTATGGCTACACCTTC; v_call: TRBV25-1; j_call: TRBJ1-2; cdr3_length: 14; clone_size: .; d_call: .
cdr3_aa: CASSFYTYEQYF; cdr3_nt: TGTGCCAGCAGTTTTTACACCTACGAGCAGTACTTC; v_call: TRBV28; j_call: TRBJ2-7; cdr3_length: 12; clone_size: .; d_call: .
cdr3_aa: CAWTSGRGGGNEQFF; cdr3_nt: TGTGCCTGGACTAGCGGGAGAGGGGGGGGCAATGAGCAGTTCTTC; v_call: TRBV30; j_call: TRBJ2-1; cdr3_length: 15; clone_size: .; d_call: TRBD2
cdr3_aa: CASSIDRDSLAGGNEQYF; cdr3_nt: TGTGCCAGTAGTATAGATCGGGACAGCCTAGCGGGAGGGAACGAGCAGTACTTC; v_call: TRBV19; j_call: TRBJ2-7; cdr3_length: 18; clone_size: .; d_call: TRBD2
cdr3_aa: CASSKALFETGDYEQYF; cdr3_nt: TGTGCCAGCAGCAAAGCGCTTTTTGAAACAGGGGACTACGAGCAGTACTTC; v_call: TRBV21-1; j_call: TRBJ2-7; cdr3_length: 17; clone_size: .; d_call: .
cdr3_aa: CASSRRGAPLYEQYF; cdr3_nt: TGTGCCAGCAGCCGGCGGGGGGCCCCACTCTACGAGCAGTACTTC; v_call: TRBV7-9; j_call: TRBJ2-7; cdr3_length: 15; clone_size: .; d_call: TRBD2
cdr3_aa: CASSLQSGAPYEQYF; cdr3_nt: TGTGCCAGCAGCCTTCAGAGCGGAGCCCCCTACGAGCAGTACTTC; v_call: TRBV5-4; j_call: TRBJ2-7; cdr3_length: 15; clone_size: .; d_call: .
cdr3_aa: CASSPGVGLETEAFF; cdr3_nt: TGTGCCAGCAGCCCCGGGGTGGGACTGGAGACTGAAGCTTTCTTT; v_call: TRBV7-3; j_call: TRBJ1-1; cdr3_length: 15; clone_size: few; d_call: .
cdr3_aa: CASSYSAGYEQYF; cdr3_nt: TGTGCCAGCAGTTACTCAGCCGGCTACGAGCAGTACTTC; v_call: TRBV6-5; j_call: TRBJ2-7; cdr3_length: 13; clone_size: .; d_call: .
cdr3_aa: CASGLYWVGGREDQPQHF; cdr3_nt: TGTGCTAGTGGTTTGTATTGGGTGGGGGGGCGAGAGGATCAGCCCCAGCATTTT; v_call: TRBV12-5; j_call: TRBJ1-5; cdr3_length: 18; clone_size: .; d_call: .
cdr3_aa: CASSRDSAQPQHF; cdr3_nt: TGTGCCAGCAGCAGAGACAGCGCTCAGCCCCAGCATTTT; v_call: TRBV7-6; j_call: TRBJ1-5; cdr3_length: 13; clone_size: many; d_call: .
cdr3_aa: CASSPATGDTEAFF; cdr3_nt: TGCGCCAGCAGCCCCGCAACAGGGGACACTGAAGCTTTCTTT; v_call: TRBV5-1; j_call: TRBJ1-1; cdr3_length: 14; clone_size: .; d_call: TRBD1
cdr3_aa: CASSQGQGLAKNIQYF; cdr3_nt: TGCGCCAGCAGCCAAGGCCAGGGATTAGCCAAAAACATTCAGTACTTC; v_call: TRBV4-1; j_call: TRBJ2-4; cdr3_length: 16; clone_size: .; d_call: .